These 17 T cell receptor beta chains originate from one sample sequenced in a study of regulatory T cells in long-lasting Graves disease. Time point denoted: newly diagnosed GD, antithyroid drugs for less than 3 months. From PBMCs, RNA was extracted and then used to make the TCR library. Building the TCR beta libraries relied on iRepertoire HTBI primers, and CDR3 regions underwent Arm-PCR. TCRdb itself ran the multiplex PCR reads through MiXCR, one entry per CDR3 protein. The profile shows about 620,000 distinct CDR3 sequences, around 15% of them singletons. Separately, the same data were catalogued under a study of T cells in Graves' hyperthyroidism and ophthalmopathy.

Material: peripheral blood mononuclear cells (PBMCs), obtained at new diagnosis, from a patient treated with antithyroid drugs. Receptor source: a woman aged 25 to 39 with Graves disease.

This clonotype was recorded a few times. The chain carries TRBV3-1 and TRBJ2-3, with D perhaps assigned TRBD1 or TRBD2 (6 bases each). This CDR3 contains 14 residues. Germline CDR1 LGHDT, CDR2 YNNKEL (reference sequence). With 4 bases removed from V and 2 bases from J, the gap between germline ends came to 10 bases. CDR3 nucleotides: TGTGCCAGCAGCCGAAGGGGGGTCACAGATACGCAGTATTTT. Translating it yields CASSRRGVTDTQYF.

This clonotype was counted only a few times. This rearrangement joins TRBV28 to TRBJ1-2; a weak D match, TRBD1 (6 bases). Trimming took 7 bases from V and 6 from J, leaving 15 bases between them. The length of the CDR3 is 13 residues. CDR1 and CDR2 (germline): MDHEN, SYDVKM. Here the CDR3 DNA reads TGTGCCAGCACCGGGGGCAGGGGCGATGGCTACACCTTC. It encodes CASTGGRGDGYTF.

The chain combines TRBV14 with TRBJ2-3; weak D call: TRBD1 (6 bases). The CDR3 totals 14 residues. Germline CDR1 and CDR2: SGHDN and FVKESK. Trimming shortened V by 5 bases and J by 2 bases, and 11 bases separated the two germline ends. The CDR3 here is CASSRGQVTDTQYF. The DNA of the CDR3 is TGTGCCAGCAGCAGGGGACAAGTCACAGATACGCAGTATTTT.

This chain uses TRBV19 with TRBJ2-3; D remains ambiguous. Germline V gene lookup returns CDR1 LNHDA and CDR2 SQIVND (reference sequence). This CDR3 spans 12 amino acids. V was cut by 1 base and J by 5 bases, with 4 bases left in between. The CDR3 loop is CASSIGQDTQYF. The DNA for the CDR3 is TGTGCCAGTAGTATAGGACAAGATACGCAGTATTTT. Variable domain in full (rest from reference TRBV19 and TRBJ2-3): DGGITQSPKYLFRKEGQNVTLSCEQNLNHDAMYWYRQDPGQGLRLIYYSQIVNDFQKGDIAEGYSVSREKKESFPLTVTSAQKNPTAFYLCASSIGQDTQYFGPGTRLTVL.

This clonotype has a handful of counts. A much larger clone differs by one base, so this may be a read error. This chain joins TRBV5-1 and TRBJ2-1; D could derive from TRBD1 or TRBD2 (5 bases each). Germline loops: CDR1 SGHRS, CDR2 YFSETQ. The length of the CDR3 is 15 residues. The CDR3 DNA is TGCGCCAGCAGCTTGGACCCCGGGACCAACAATGGGCAGTTCTTC. Its protein product is CASSLDPGTNNGQFF.

This clonotype came up a few times. The CDR3 is CSAPWTPDTQYF. The CDR3 DNA is TGCAGTGCCCCCTGGACCCCAGATACGCAGTATTTT. The rearrangement uses TRBV20-1 and TRBJ2-3, with D hard to call. Germline V gene data show CDR1 as DFQATT and CDR2 as SNEGSKA (reference sequence). Trimming took off 6 bases at V and 4 bases at J, with 11 bases between the two ends. The CDR3 contains 12 residues.

This clonotype was counted ten times or more. The rearrangement links TRBV7-8 to TRBJ1-3; possibly TRBD1 for D (6 bases). The germline gives CDR1 SGHVS, CDR2 FQNEAQ. CDR3 size: 15 residues. The V end was cut by 5 bases, the J end by 4 bases, with 15 bases between. The DNA of the CDR3 is TGTGCCAGCAGCCCAGGGGTGGGGCCGGGAAACACCATATATTTT. Translated: CASSPGVGPGNTIYF.

This clonotype was found many times. The V gene is TRBV12-3 or TRBV12-4, the J gene TRBJ1-5; D remains unclear. This CDR3 spans 17 amino acids. V lost 8 bases, J lost 9 bases, and 29 bases lay in between. The DNA of the CDR3 is TGTGCCAGCTGTGGGGTTCACAAGGATTTTCGCCTCGGGCCCCAGCATTTT. Its translation is CASCGVHKDFRLGPQHF.

The CDR3 sequence: CASSPSYGNTGELFF. In DNA, the CDR3 is TGTGCCAGCAGTCCAAGCTACGGGAACACCGGGGAGCTGTTTTTT. The J gene is TRBJ2-2, the V gene TRBV7-9; no reliable D call. Trimming took off 6 bases at V and 1 base at J, with 12 bases between the two ends. From germline, CDR1 is SEHNR and CDR2 FQNEAQ (reference sequence). CDR3 length: 15 residues.

V and J are TRBV19 and TRBJ2-6; D unresolved. CDR3 length equals 15 residues. The V gene lost 8 bases and the J gene lost 0 bases, with 11 bases spanning the gap. Germline assignment: CDR1 LNHDA and CDR2 SQIVND (reference sequence). The CDR3 here is CASSQTYSGANVLTF. Here the CDR3 DNA reads TGTGCCAGTTCCCAAACCTACTCTGGGGCCAACGTCCTGACTTTC.

In this sample, this clonotype turned up many times. The genes are TRBV12-3 or TRBV12-4 and TRBJ2-3, with a weak D call TRBD2 (7 bases). The CDR3 is made up of 18 amino acids. The germline V and J ends were trimmed by 4 bases and 0 bases, with 20 bases remaining between them. This chain's CDR3 is CASSSPGGRDISTDTQYF. In DNA form, the CDR3 reads TGTGCCAGCAGTTCCCCGGGGGGACGGGACATTAGCACAGATACGCAGTATTTT.

Remarks on this clonotype: Mismatch with germline at one junction end may stem from a read error. The V call is TRBV9, the J call TRBJ2-1; D is uncertain. CDR1 is SGDLS and CDR2 is YYNGEE in the germline V gene. The CDR3 is 15 amino acids. The CDR3 nucleotides read TGTGCCAGCAGCGTAGGGTTACTCTCCTCCAATGAGCAGTTCTTC. It translates to CASSVGLLSSNEQFF.

The chain links TRBV28 to TRBJ2-2, with D perhaps matching TRBD2 (5 bases). The V end lost 8 bases, the J end lost 5 bases, and 12 bases lay between the germline ends. The germline gives CDR1 MDHEN, CDR2 SYDVKM. This CDR3 spans 13 amino acids. The CDR3 spells CASEREWTGELFF. CDR3 DNA: TGTGCCAGCGAGAGGGAGTGGACCGGGGAGCTGTTTTTT.

This clonotype was counted between two and nine times. This chain joins TRBV18 and TRBJ1-6, with D perhaps matching TRBD1 (5 bases). CDR3 length: 18 residues. Trimming took 3 bases from V and 7 from J, leaving 22 bases between them. Germline CDR1 KGHSH, CDR2 LQKENI. CDR3 DNA sequence: TGTGCCAGCTCACCCCTGGGTCGGATGGGGACGGAAAATTCACCCCTCCACTTT. This sequence encodes CASSPLGRMGTENSPLHF.

This clonotype has only a few counts. The gene calls are TRBV24-1 and TRBJ2-7; no reliable D call. CDR1 is KGHDR and CDR2 is SFDVKD in the germline V gene. The length of the CDR3 is 13 residues. Trimming cost V 6 bases and J 3 bases, with 11 bases left between them. The CDR3 is CATSLAGNYEQYF. CDR3 DNA: TGTGCCACCAGTTTAGCTGGTAACTACGAGCAGTACTTC.

This clonotype has a count of ten or more. V is TRBV27 and J is TRBJ1-2; TRBD1 is a possible D gene (5 bases). The CDR3 runs to 13 residues. The germline CDR1 and CDR2 sequences are MNHEY and SMNVEV (reference sequence). The ends were cut back, 5 bases at V and 3 bases at J, with 10 bases in the middle. The CDR3 nucleotides are TGTGCCAGCAGTGGACACCTTTACTATGGCTACACCTTC. This gives the protein CASSGHLYYGYTF.

This clonotype was counted at least ten times. This chain connects TRBV27 to TRBJ2-2; D not resolved. Germline CDR1 reads MNHEY; CDR2 reads SMNVEV (reference sequence). CDR3 length equals 15 residues. The V end was cut by 5 bases, the J end by 5 bases, with 15 bases between. CDR3 region: CASSTLLQTTGELFF. The CDR3 region has the DNA TGTGCCAGCAGTACCCTTCTACAGACAACCGGGGAGCTGTTTTTT.